The 21 T cell receptor beta chains given below trace back to one sample, sequenced in a study of blood T cell repertoires in COVID-19 (TCRdb year 2020). The library was produced with the immunoSEQ multiplex PCR assay. The source is immuneACCESS, and TCRdb retained only in-frame sequences with V and J called. Part of the clones is not carried over; for the studies checked, unresolved V genes explain less than half of this, and the remainder is unexplained. In all, the sample holds fewer than 300,000 clones, and about 80% of those were seen once. Together, the top ten hold approximately 9% of the sample. The sample taken for sequencing was peripheral blood. The receptors shown here come from a woman aged 45-60 years who had recovered from COVID-19.

The V and J genes are TRBV7-9 and TRBJ1-1; D perhaps matches TRBD1 (5 bases). Germline CDR1 SEHNR, CDR2 FQNEAQ (reference sequence). The CDR3 totals 13 residues. Trimming shortened V by 10 bases and J by 3 bases, and 15 bases separated the two germline ends. In DNA, the CDR3 is TGTGCCACTGGTGGGGCCATGGACACTGAAGCTTTCTTT. Its protein product is CATGGAMDTEAFF.

The chain combines TRBV5-1 with TRBJ1-3; TRBD1 matches 9 bases. Germline lookup yields CDR1 SGHRS and CDR2 YFSETQ. This CDR3 contains 16 residues. The V and J ends lost 0 bases and 4 bases, in that order; junction bases with no gene match: 5. This CDR3 is CASSLAGTGRGNTIYF. As DNA, the CDR3 is TGCGCCAGCAGCTTGGCCGGGACAGGGAGAGGAAACACCATATATTTT. Complete variable domain (other parts from reference TRBV5-1 and TRBJ1-3): KAGVTQTPRYLIKTRGQQVTLSCSPISGHRSVSWYQQTPGQGLQFLFEYFSETQRNKGNFPGRFSGRQFSNSRSEMNVSTLELGDSALYLCASSLAGTGRGNTIYFGEGSWLTVV.

The chain recombines TRBV20-1 with TRBJ1-2; no reliable D call. CDR1 is DFQATT and CDR2 is SNEGSKA in the germline V gene (reference sequence). V was clipped by 3 bases and J by 8 bases, with 10 bases between them. The CDR3 length is 11 residues. CDR3 coding DNA: TGCAGTGCTAGCCCCATGGAGGGCTACACCTTC. It encodes CSASPMEGYTF.

The V and J genes are TRBV9 and TRBJ2-3; D is unclear. Trimming stripped 3 bases from V and 6 bases from J, with 8 bases between. The CDR3 is made up of 12 amino acids. Per germline, CDR1 SGDLS and CDR2 YYNGEE. CDR3 nucleotides: TGTGCCAGCAGCGCCCTCCGGGATACGCAGTATTTT. This sequence encodes CASSALRDTQYF.

Here the CDR3 reads CARGPILSGSGTGELFF. CDR3 in DNA: TGTGCCAGGGGCCCAATATTGTCAGGGTCGGGCACCGGGGAGCTGTTTTTT. This chain uses TRBV9 with TRBJ2-2; D is perhaps TRBD1 (5 bases). From germline, CDR1 is SGDLS and CDR2 YYNGEE. The CDR3 runs to 17 residues. The germline V and J ends were trimmed by 8 bases and 4 bases, with 24 bases remaining between them.

The chain has TRBV7-2 and TRBJ2-7; D perhaps matches TRBD2 (6 bases). CDR1 and CDR2 (germline): SGHTA, FQGNSA. Trimming pared 1 base from V and 2 bases from J, leaving 21 bases between. CDR3 length: 18 residues. The CDR3 loop is CASSLVGSGGPLAYEQYF. CDR3 in DNA: TGTGCCAGCAGCTTAGTTGGTAGCGGAGGACCCTTAGCCTACGAGCAGTACTTC.

The chain recombines TRBV5-1 with TRBJ2-1; possibly TRBD2 for D (6 bases). This CDR3 spans 15 amino acids. Deletions cut 2 bases from V and 6 bases from J, with 15 bases between. CDR1 SGHRS and CDR2 YFSETQ come from the germline V gene. Here the CDR3 reads CASSFESGSTNEQFF. DNA for the CDR3: TGCGCCAGCAGCTTTGAGAGCGGGTCTACCAATGAGCAGTTCTTC. Combining the CDR3 with reference TRBV5-1 and TRBJ2-1 gives the whole variable domain KAGVTQTPRYLIKTRGQQVTLSCSPISGHRSVSWYQQTPGQGLQFLFEYFSETQRNKGNFPGRFSGRQFSNSRSEMNVSTLELGDSALYLCASSFESGSTNEQFFGPGTRLTVL.

This clone occurred a few times. The rearrangement uses TRBV7-2 and TRBJ2-1; D is possibly TRBD2 (6 bases). In germline, CDR1 is SGHTA, CDR2 FQGNSA. This CDR3 contains 16 residues. Trimming removed 5 bases from V and 7 bases from J, with 21 bases in between. The CDR3 sequence: CASSRDLSGVWNEQFF. The CDR3 DNA sequence: TGTGCCAGCAGCCGTGACCTTTCGGGGGTATGGAATGAGCAGTTCTTC.

The chain is built from TRBV19 and TRBJ1-5, with D unclear. The V and J ends lost 5 bases and 11 bases respectively, with 16 bases between them. The germline gives CDR1 LNHDA, CDR2 SQIVND (reference sequence). This CDR3 has 13 residues. CDR3: CASSLHSGGAQHF. Written as DNA, the CDR3 is TGTGCCAGTAGTCTTCACTCCGGCGGGGCCCAGCATTTT.

This clone was seen a single time. The chain is built from TRBV30 and TRBJ1-4, with D tentatively TRBD1 (6 bases). CDR1 GTSNPN and CDR2 SVGIG come from the germline V gene (reference sequence). The germline V and J ends were trimmed by 1 base and 8 bases, with 29 bases remaining between them. CDR3 size: 19 residues. The CDR3 sequence: CAWSEVQGSGVREGEKLFF. The DNA for the CDR3 is TGTGCCTGGAGTGAGGTGCAGGGGTCGGGTGTTAGGGAGGGGGAAAAACTGTTTTTT.

The chain links TRBV12-3 or TRBV12-4 to TRBJ2-7, with 8 bases matching TRBD2. J lost 3 bases, V lost 6 bases, and 4 bases had no gene match. This CDR3 has 13 residues. The CDR3 here is CASSYLAGYEQYF. The DNA for the CDR3 is TGTGCCAGCAGCTACCTAGCGGGCTACGAGCAGTACTTC.

This clone was found once. V usage is TRBV27 and J usage is TRBJ2-1, with 7 bases lining up with TRBD2. V lost 6 bases to trimming and J lost 10 bases; unmatched junction nucleotides: 6. This CDR3 contains 12 residues. Germline V lookup: CDR1 MNHEY, CDR2 SMNVEV (reference sequence). CDR3 loop: CASRGGVTEQFF. As DNA, the CDR3 is TGTGCCAGCAGGGGGGGGGTTACGGAGCAGTTCTTC.

V is TRBV6-6 and J is TRBJ1-2, with D unclear. This CDR3 contains 14 residues. Germline lookup yields CDR1 MNHNY and CDR2 SVGAGI (reference sequence). Trimming shortened V by 6 bases and J by 4 bases, and 15 bases separated the two germline ends. This chain's CDR3 is CASSSEVVRYGYTF. CDR3 DNA sequence: TGTGCCAGCAGCTCAGAGGTGGTCCGCTATGGCTACACCTTC.

J is TRBJ1-1 and V is TRBV5-6; possibly TRBD1 for D (6 bases). This CDR3 spans 12 amino acids. Trimming pared 3 bases from V and 10 bases from J, leaving 13 bases between. The V gene's germline CDR1 is SGHDT and CDR2 YYEEEE. The CDR3 nucleotides are TGTGCCAGCAGCTCAGGAACAGGGCCAGCTTTCTTT. As protein: CASSSGTGPAFF.

The rearrangement links TRBV3-1 (or the pseudogene TRBV3-2) to TRBJ2-7; possible D gene TRBD2, 5 bases. Per germline, CDR1 LGHDT and CDR2 YNNKEL (reference sequence). This CDR3 contains 17 residues. Trimming took 0 bases from V and 2 from J, leaving 17 bases between them. CDR3 sequence (DNA): TGTGCCAGCAGCCAAGATTCACCCCCAGTGGGAGCCTACGAGCAGTACTTC. It specifies CASSQDSPPVGAYEQYF.

This chain uses TRBV11-2 with TRBJ2-1, with 8 bases that match TRBD2. This CDR3 has 15 amino acids. Germline V gives CDR1 SGHAT, CDR2 FQNNGV. The ends lost 2 bases at V and 7 bases at J; junction bases unmatched: 7. CDR3 nucleotide sequence: TGTGCCAGCAGCTTAAGTAGCGGGAATTGGAATGAGCAGTTCTTC. Amino acids: CASSLSSGNWNEQFF.

Concerning this clone: One junction end disagrees with the germline gene, perhaps due to a read error. V gene TRBV7-2 combines with J gene TRBJ1-2, with a tentative D call TRBD1 (5 bases). Germline V gene lookup returns CDR1 SGHTA and CDR2 FQGNSA. There are 12 residues in the CDR3. The CDR3 is CASSFGEPPQAF. DNA for the CDR3: TGTGCCAGCAGCTTTGGCGAGCCACCACAGGCTTTC.

J is TRBJ1-1 and V is TRBV5-5; perhaps TRBD1 as D (6 bases). Per germline, CDR1 SGHKS and CDR2 YYEKEE (reference sequence). The CDR3 is 15 residues long. V was trimmed by 3 bases and J by 4 bases, leaving 16 bases between them. The CDR3 spells CASSWALGAGTEAFF. Here the CDR3 DNA reads TGTGCCAGCAGCTGGGCCCTGGGGGCGGGCACTGAAGCTTTCTTT.

The genes are TRBV7-9 and TRBJ1-1; perhaps TRBD1 as D (5 bases). This CDR3 region has 11 residues. Germline V lookup: CDR1 SEHNR, CDR2 FQNEAQ (reference sequence). V was cut by 6 bases and J by 11 bases, with 13 bases left in between. The CDR3 here is CASSSGAGAFF. The CDR3, as DNA: TGTGCCAGCAGTTCTGGGGCGGGGGCTTTCTTT.

In this sample, this clone turned up once. The chain carries TRBV15 and TRBJ2-2; TRBD1 is a possible D gene (5 bases). CDR3 length: 15 amino acids. The germline CDR1 and CDR2 sequences are LNHNV and YYDKDF (reference sequence). The V and J ends lost 8 bases and 4 bases respectively, with 17 bases between them. The CDR3 here is CATQGRGPSTGELFF. In DNA form, the CDR3 reads TGTGCCACCCAAGGAAGGGGCCCCAGCACCGGGGAGCTGTTTTTT.

The chain employs TRBV4-3 and TRBJ1-1; D perhaps matches TRBD1 (5 bases). With 0 bases removed from V and 4 bases from J, the gap between germline ends came to 12 bases. Looked up from germline, CDR1 is LGHNA and CDR2 is YSLEER. The CDR3 is made up of 15 amino acids. CDR3 nucleotide sequence: TGCGCCAGCAGCCAAGATAGCAGCGGGGGCACTGAAGCTTTCTTT. Translation gives CASSQDSSGGTEAFF.